This T cell receptor (beta chain) was obtained from a study of shared clonotypes between healthy human individuals. Deep was the level at which the assay was run. Clones were read by immunoSEQ multiplex PCR, and TCRdb kept only the in-frame ones, dropping some. This sample carries 2 million or so clones, roughly 95% of them seen once, and the ten largest clones take about 1.1%. Concerning this clone: Its antigen is as yet unknown.

Only CD45RO-negative cells positively selected for CCR7 counted as naive CD8 cells, so terminally differentiated effector memory CD45RA+ cells were excluded. Study-wide results and caveats: A generally larger estimated richness was seen in naive subsets than in memory subsets.

This sequence was found in a man aged 18 to 35 in good health. The specimen was naive CD8+ T cells sorted from blood.

The CDR3 bases are TGTGCCAACTGGGGGACCCAGTACTTC. As protein: CANWGTQYF. The chain is built from TRBV11-2 and TRBJ2-5; no clear D. CDR3 length: 9 residues. In germline, CDR1 is SGHAT, CDR2 FQNNGV. Trimming took 10 bases from V and 7 from J, leaving 7 bases between them.